A selection of T cell receptor beta chains follows, all from one sample in a study of identical twins. TCRdb itself ran the 5' RACE reads through MiXCR, one entry per CDR3 protein. The sample records 250,000 or so distinct CDR3 sequences, 5.5% to 8% being singletons. These data were likewise used in another study, on yellow fever vaccine responses in identical twins.

Sequenced input: memory (CD45RO+) T cells sorted from blood. These receptors came from a woman younger than 30 in good health. The CDR3 runs from the conserved cysteine through the conserved F or W.

TRBV20-1	TRBJ2-1	CSATRDSYNEQFF
TRBV24-1	TRBJ2-5	CATSDLSAGGLTQYF
TRBV9	TRBJ1-1	CASSVGDYAEAFF
TRBV11-2	TRBJ2-2	CASSLEGGRGGELFF
TRBV5-1	TRBJ2-1	CASSLDVSGLYNEQFF
TRBV7-9	TRBJ1-2	CASSLYAGTNYGYTF
TRBV5-1	TRBJ2-5	CASSFSQGRQTQYF
TRBV3-1	TRBJ2-6	CASSQDLSSGANVLTF
TRBV24-1	TRBJ2-1	CATGKGLNSDEQFF
TRBV29-1	TRBJ1-4	CSVEPPGEKLFF
TRBV2	TRBJ2-1	CASSAETGATGTRMGHEQFF
TRBV7-2	TRBJ2-1	CASSGQGQYNEQFF
TRBV4-1	TRBJ1-4	CASSLRTGTGVEKLFF
TRBV20-1	TRBJ2-1	CSARGLAGVSEQFF
TRBV5-1	TRBJ2-1	CASSLVGTGFNEQFF
TRBV5-6	TRBJ2-1	CASSLRLSSYNEQFF
TRBV9	TRBJ1-3	CASSVGETGNTIYF
TRBV2	TRBJ2-7	CASSPGTSGTYEQYF
TRBV24-1	TRBJ2-1	CATSTLAGAPNEQFF
TRBV6-1	TRBJ2-3	CASSPLGRSTDTQYF
TRBV6-5	TRBJ1-3	CASSFDKISGNTIYF
TRBV12-3/TRBV12-4	TRBJ1-2	CASSLAVTTF
TRBV7-3	TRBJ2-2	CASSSDLAGKNTGELFF
TRBV28	TRBJ2-7	CASSSPLEQYF
TRBV5-6	TRBJ1-2	CASSSTGGYGYTF
TRBV20-1	TRBJ2-1	CSAPSGLAGANEQFF
TRBV5-1	TRBJ2-3	CASSLSGRPQDTQYF
TRBV2	TRBJ2-2	CATKPPPSTGELFF
TRBV7-6	TRBJ2-7	CASSLGRRTSGNEQYF
TRBV12-3/TRBV12-4	TRBJ1-2	CASSPGTRRNGYTF
TRBV29-1	TRBJ2-1	CSVEVQGGGEQFF
TRBV7-9	TRBJ1-5	CASSPRDSNQPQHF
TRBV6-5	TRBJ2-1	CATRPRLGEQFF
TRBV20-1	TRBJ2-1	CSAGSNEQFF
TRBV12-3/TRBV12-4	TRBJ2-3	CASSRGTPRSTDTQYF
TRBV2	TRBJ2-5	CAKRTSGRKTQYF
TRBV29-1	TRBJ1-1	CSVGSPPGQGRTEAFF
TRBV7-6	TRBJ2-5	CASSPQRVGETQYF
TRBV20-1	TRBJ1-2	CSARDGAPAAPNYGYTF
TRBV29-1	TRBJ1-2	CSVAQGSNYGYTF
TRBV5-1	TRBJ1-1	CASSLAGWGNTEAFF
TRBV11-3	TRBJ2-1	CASSLGGQGFYNEQFF
TRBV28	TRBJ2-6	CASSYTGQPSSGANVLTF
TRBV29-1	TRBJ2-7	CSVVLGPLSYEQYF
TRBV7-3	TRBJ2-3	CASSHSGSLDTQYF
TRBV29-1	TRBJ2-1	CSVQTITSAREQFF
TRBV12-3/TRBV12-4	TRBJ2-2	CASGTSDTGELFF
TRBV28	TRBJ2-1	CASSLRGRVRNEQFF
TRBV3-1	TRBJ2-5	CASSLGLAGMETQYF
TRBV15	TRBJ2-5	CATSRDGGTSLKAQYF
TRBV2	TRBJ1-2	CASSVQGNYGYTF
TRBV6-1	TRBJ1-1	CASSKGAPVLLGNTEAFF
TRBV6-5	TRBJ1-2	CASSYGWGIDGYTF
TRBV12-3/TRBV12-4	TRBJ2-7	CASSLGSREQYF